This T cell receptor beta chain was sequenced for a study of cytomegalovirus exposure and HLA in healthy donors. J was trimmed by 4 bases and V by 9 bases; bases with no gene match: 7. The CDR3 covers 14 residues. CDR1 and CDR2 from the germline V gene are WSHSY and SAAADI. The study ran its PCR with 60 Vbeta and 13 Jbeta primers. Assay used: immunoSEQ multiplex PCR; TCRdb lists only in-frame clones, some missing. The table shows some 200,000 clones, with approximately 70% occurring only once. The chain carries TRBV10-2 and TRBJ2-3; 10 bases line up with TRBD1. The sample was PBMCs. This receptor was taken from a man aged 35 to 55 in good health and CMV-seropositive. The CDR3 region is CASTGTGVADTQYF. CDR3 nucleotides: TGCGCCAGTACAGGGACAGGGGTTGCAGATACGCAGTATTTT.